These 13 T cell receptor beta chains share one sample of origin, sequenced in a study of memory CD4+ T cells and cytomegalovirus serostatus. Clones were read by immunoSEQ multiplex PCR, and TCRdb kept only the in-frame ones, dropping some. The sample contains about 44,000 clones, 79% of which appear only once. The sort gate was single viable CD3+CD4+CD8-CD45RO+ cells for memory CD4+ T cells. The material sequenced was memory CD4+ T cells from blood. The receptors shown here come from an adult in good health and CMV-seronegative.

The CDR3 loop is CASSLAGLNTDTQYF. The CDR3 bases are TGTGCCAGCAGCTTAGCGGGACTAAACACAGATACGCAGTATTTT. The rearrangement links TRBV7-2 to TRBJ2-3; 7 bases agree with TRBD2. The CDR3 covers 15 residues. Germline loops: CDR1 SGHTA, CDR2 FQGNSA. The junction had 2 bases not matched to a gene; V was cut back by 0 bases and J by 2 bases.

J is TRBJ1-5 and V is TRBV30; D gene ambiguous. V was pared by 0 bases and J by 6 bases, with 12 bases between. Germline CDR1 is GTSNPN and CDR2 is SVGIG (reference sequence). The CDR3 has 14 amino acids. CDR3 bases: TGTGCCTGGAGTGTTGGGCAGGAGAGTCAGCCCCAGCATTTT. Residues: CAWSVGQESQPQHF.

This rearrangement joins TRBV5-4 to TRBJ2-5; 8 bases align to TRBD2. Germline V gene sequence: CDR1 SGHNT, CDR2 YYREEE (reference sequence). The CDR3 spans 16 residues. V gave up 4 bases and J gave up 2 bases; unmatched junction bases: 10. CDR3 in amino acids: CASSRGGHTAQETQYF. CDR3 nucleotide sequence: TGTGCCAGCAGCCGGGGGGGACATACCGCACAAGAGACCCAGTACTTC.

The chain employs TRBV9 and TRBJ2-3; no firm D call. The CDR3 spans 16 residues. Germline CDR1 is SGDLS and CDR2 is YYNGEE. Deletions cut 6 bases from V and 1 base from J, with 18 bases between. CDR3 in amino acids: CASNPSGSLRTDTQYF. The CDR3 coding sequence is TGTGCCAGCAACCCCTCAGGCTCCCTTCGCACAGATACGCAGTATTTT.

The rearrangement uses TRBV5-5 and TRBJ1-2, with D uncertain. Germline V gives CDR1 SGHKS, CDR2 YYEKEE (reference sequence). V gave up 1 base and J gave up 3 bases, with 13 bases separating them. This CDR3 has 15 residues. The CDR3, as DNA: TGTGCCAGCAGCTTGACAGTTACAGCCGACTATGGCTACACCTTC. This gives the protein CASSLTVTADYGYTF.

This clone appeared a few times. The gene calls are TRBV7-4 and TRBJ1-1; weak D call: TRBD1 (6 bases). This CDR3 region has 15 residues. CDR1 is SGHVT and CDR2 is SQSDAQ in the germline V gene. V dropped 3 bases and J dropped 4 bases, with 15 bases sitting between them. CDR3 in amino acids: CASSFAGVDLTEAFF. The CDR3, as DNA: TGTGCCAGCAGCTTTGCAGGGGTTGACCTCACTGAAGCTTTCTTT.

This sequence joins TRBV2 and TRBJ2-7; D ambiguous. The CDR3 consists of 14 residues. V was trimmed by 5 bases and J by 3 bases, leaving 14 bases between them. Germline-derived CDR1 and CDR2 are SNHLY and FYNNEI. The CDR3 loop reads CASSPAYRGYEQYF. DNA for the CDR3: TGTGCCAGCAGTCCCGCCTATAGAGGCTACGAGCAGTACTTC.

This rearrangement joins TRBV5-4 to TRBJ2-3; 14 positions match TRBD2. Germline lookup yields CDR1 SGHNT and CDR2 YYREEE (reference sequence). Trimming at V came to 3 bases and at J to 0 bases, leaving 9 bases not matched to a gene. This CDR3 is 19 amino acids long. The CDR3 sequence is CASSSGTSGRGGSTDTQYF. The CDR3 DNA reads TGTGCCAGCAGCTCCGGGACTAGCGGGAGAGGGGGTAGCACAGATACGCAGTATTTT.

CDR3 sequence: CASSLSQNTGELFF. The CDR3 coding sequence is TGTGCCAGCAGCTTATCGCAAAACACCGGGGAGCTGTTTTTT. V usage is TRBV5-4 and J usage is TRBJ2-2; D unresolved. Trimming removed 2 bases from V and 2 bases from J, with 7 bases in between. This CDR3 has 14 residues. The germline gives CDR1 SGHNT, CDR2 YYREEE (reference sequence).

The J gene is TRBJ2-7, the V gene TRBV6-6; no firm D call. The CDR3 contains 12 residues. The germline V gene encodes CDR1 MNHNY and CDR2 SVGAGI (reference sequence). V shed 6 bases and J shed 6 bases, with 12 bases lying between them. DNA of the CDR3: TGTGCCAGCAGAGACCGACTTAGCGAGCAGTACTTC. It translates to CASRDRLSEQYF.

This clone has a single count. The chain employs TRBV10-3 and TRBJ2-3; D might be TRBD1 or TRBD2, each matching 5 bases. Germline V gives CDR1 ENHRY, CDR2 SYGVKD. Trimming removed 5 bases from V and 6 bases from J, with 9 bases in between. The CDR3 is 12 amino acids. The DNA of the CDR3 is TGTGCCATCAGTTACGGGGCGGATACGCAGTATTTT. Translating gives CAISYGADTQYF.

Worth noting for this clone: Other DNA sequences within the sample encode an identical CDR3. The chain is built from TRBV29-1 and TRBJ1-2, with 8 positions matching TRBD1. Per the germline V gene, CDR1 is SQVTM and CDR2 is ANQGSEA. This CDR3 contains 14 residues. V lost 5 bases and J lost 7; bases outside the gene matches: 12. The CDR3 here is CSVSGTGDLSGYTF. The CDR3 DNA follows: TGCAGCGTTTCGGGGACAGGCGACCTCAGTGGCTACACCTTC.

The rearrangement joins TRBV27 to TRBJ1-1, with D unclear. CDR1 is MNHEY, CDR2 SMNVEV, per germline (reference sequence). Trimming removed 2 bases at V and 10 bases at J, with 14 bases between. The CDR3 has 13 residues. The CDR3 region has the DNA TGTGCCAGCAGTTTAAGTACCGGCCAGAGAGCTTTCTTT. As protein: CASSLSTGQRAFF.